A single sample is the source of the 21 T cell receptor beta chains below, sequenced in a study of T cells in Graves' hyperthyroidism and ophthalmopathy. Amplification of TCR beta CDR3 regions used RNA as the template. TCR CDR3 underwent first-round RT-PCR with the HTBI primer set. Each CDR3 protein is one row after TCRdb ran MiXCR on the multiplex PCR reads. The table includes about 320,000 distinct CDR3 sequences, roughly 15% detected once. The sample comprised blood. These receptors originate from a man aged 30 to 39 with Graves' hyperthyroidism.

This rearrangement joins TRBV24-1 to TRBJ2-3; no clear D gene. This CDR3 region has 11 residues. V was clipped by 7 bases and J by 4 bases, with 5 bases between them. CDR1 is KGHDR and CDR2 is SFDVKD in the germline V gene. The CDR3 DNA reads TGTGCCACCAGCGGCGCAGATACGCAGTATTTT. Amino acids: CATSGADTQYF.

This clonotype turned up a few times. This chain uses TRBV19 with TRBJ2-6; the D is unclear. Trimming took 10 bases from V and 0 from J, leaving 16 bases between them. Per the germline V gene, CDR1 is LNHDA and CDR2 is SQIVND (reference sequence). The CDR3 consists of 16 residues. DNA for the CDR3: TGTGCCACCAGCCTTGGGAAACTCTCTGGGGCCAACGTCCTGACTTTC. Amino acids: CATSLGKLSGANVLTF.

The chain links TRBV20-1 to TRBJ1-1, with D hard to call. This CDR3 region has 12 residues. V was pared by 3 bases and J by 0 bases, with 5 bases between. The germline V gene has CDR1 DFQATT and CDR2 SNEGSKA (reference sequence). CDR3: CSARKLNTEAFF. CDR3 sequence (DNA): TGCAGTGCTAGGAAGCTGAACACTGAAGCTTTCTTT.

About this clonotype: It may be a read error: a sequence one base away is much more abundant. This rearrangement joins TRBV2 to TRBJ1-2; TRBD1 agrees at 8 bases. The germline CDR1 and CDR2 sequences are SNHLY and FYNNEI. This CDR3 comprises 11 residues. V shed 11 bases, J shed 5 bases, and the junction held 4 bases outside the gene matches. The CDR3 DNA sequence: TGTGCCGGCGACAGGGGTTATGGCTACACCTTC. It translates to CAGDRGYGYTF.

In its sample, this clonotype was seen many times. The chain couples TRBV5-1 to TRBJ1-5, with D uncertain. V lost 2 bases, J lost 0 bases, and 6 bases lay in between. Germline CDR1 is SGHRS and CDR2 is YFSETQ. The length of the CDR3 is 14 residues. CDR3 amino acids: CASSLGHSNQPQHF. In DNA form, the CDR3 reads TGCGCCAGCAGCTTAGGGCATAGCAATCAGCCCCAGCATTTT. The full variable domain, completed using reference TRBV5-1 and TRBJ1-5, is KAGVTQTPRYLIKTRGQQVTLSCSPISGHRSVSWYQQTPGQGLQFLFEYFSETQRNKGNFPGRFSGRQFSNSRSEMNVSTLELGDSALYLCASSLGHSNQPQHFGDGTRLSIL.

In this sample, this clonotype turned up many times. The J gene is TRBJ2-7, the V gene TRBV29-1; TRBD1 matches at 8 bases. This CDR3 contains 14 residues. Looked up from germline, CDR1 is SQVTM and CDR2 is ANQGSEA. V lost 3 bases to trimming and J lost 0 bases; unmatched junction nucleotides: 4. In DNA form, the CDR3 reads TGCAGCGTTGAGACAGGGGCAGGCTCCTACGAGCAGTACTTC. Amino acid sequence: CSVETGAGSYEQYF.

This clonotype has ten or more counts. The CDR3 loop is CASSVEEGWGEQFF. CDR3 bases: TGTGCCAGCAGCGTAGAGGAAGGTTGGGGTGAGCAGTTCTTC. The V gene is TRBV9, the J gene TRBJ2-1; D gene ambiguous. The CDR3 is 14 residues long. The germline V and J ends were trimmed by 0 bases and 9 bases, with 13 bases remaining between them. Germline V gene lookup returns CDR1 SGDLS and CDR2 YYNGEE. The full variable domain, with the rest looked up from reference TRBV9 and TRBJ2-1, is DSGVTQTPKHLITATGQRVTLRCSPRSGDLSVYWYQQSLDQGLQFLIQYYNGEERAKGNILERFSAQQFPDLHSELNLSSLELGDSALYFCASSVEEGWGEQFFGPGTRLTVL.

This clonotype was observed at least ten times. This sequence joins TRBV5-1 and TRBJ2-7, with D perhaps matching TRBD2 (6 bases). This CDR3 is built from 13 residues. Trimming removed 3 bases at V and 2 bases at J, with 9 bases between. Germline CDR1 and CDR2: SGHRS and YFSETQ. CDR3 DNA sequence: TGCGCCAGCAGCTGGGACTTACCCTACGAGCAGTACTTC. This gives the protein CASSWDLPYEQYF. The variable domain in full, completed from reference TRBV5-1 and TRBJ2-7, reads KAGVTQTPRYLIKTRGQQVTLSCSPISGHRSVSWYQQTPGQGLQFLFEYFSETQRNKGNFPGRFSGRQFSNSRSEMNVSTLELGDSALYLCASSWDLPYEQYFGPGTRLTVT.

This clonotype appeared many times. The chain is built from TRBV5-4 and TRBJ2-5, with D tentatively TRBD1 or TRBD2 (6 bases each). Germline values: CDR1 SGHNT, CDR2 YYREEE (reference sequence). V gave up 4 bases and J gave up 5 bases, with 12 bases separating them. The CDR3 contains 13 residues. CDR3 nucleotides: TGTGCCAGCAGCGCACGGGGGCGGGAGACCCAGTACTTC. As protein: CASSARGRETQYF.

Here the CDR3 reads CASSIGRYEQYF. DNA of the CDR3: TGTGCCAGTAGTATAGGACGATACGAGCAGTACTTC. The chain employs TRBV19 and TRBJ2-7; no reliable D call. CDR1 and CDR2 (germline): LNHDA, SQIVND (reference sequence). CDR3 length equals 12 residues. The V and J ends lost 1 base and 4 bases respectively, with 5 bases between them.

This clonotype was detected ten times or more. V gene TRBV5-1 combines with J gene TRBJ2-1; 10 bases are a match to TRBD2. The germline V gene encodes CDR1 SGHRS and CDR2 YFSETQ. The ends lost 4 bases at V and 6 bases at J; junction bases unmatched: 7. CDR3 size: 15 residues. DNA of the CDR3: TGCGCCAGCAGCGCCATTACTAGCGGGACCAATGAGCAGTTCTTC. The encoded protein is CASSAITSGTNEQFF.

This clonotype was seen repeatedly, ten times or more. The genes are TRBV3-1 and TRBJ2-7, with a possible D match to TRBD2 (7 bases). V was shortened by 2 bases and J by 7 bases, with 12 bases between the two germline ends. This CDR3 has 13 residues. From germline, CDR1 is LGHDT and CDR2 YNNKEL (reference sequence). CDR3 sequence: CASSQNREGEQYF. The DNA of the CDR3 is TGTGCCAGCAGCCAAAACAGGGAGGGGGAGCAGTACTTC.

This clonotype was seen at least ten times. V usage is TRBV5-1 and J usage is TRBJ2-7; 7 nucleotides align to TRBD1. Germline-derived CDR1 and CDR2 are SGHRS and YFSETQ. CDR3 length: 14 amino acids. V gave up 2 bases and J gave up 5 bases; unmatched junction bases: 7. The CDR3 sequence: CASSFVQGMNEQYF. CDR3 sequence (DNA): TGCGCCAGCAGCTTCGTACAGGGGATGAACGAGCAGTACTTC.

The chain uses TRBV28 and TRBJ2-4, with D maybe TRBD2 (6 bases). Trimming cost V 6 bases and J 11 bases, with 14 bases left between them. Germline V gives CDR1 MDHEN, CDR2 SYDVKM. The CDR3 is 12 amino acids. CDR3 DNA: TGTGCCAGCAGCCGAGGGACTTTACTTCAGTACTTC. This translates into CASSRGTLLQYF.

This clonotype was observed at least ten times. CDR3 residues: CASSLAGGPPSDTQYF. The CDR3 nucleotides read TGTGCCAGCAGTTTGGCGGGAGGGCCCCCCTCAGATACGCAGTATTTT. The chain couples TRBV12-3 or TRBV12-4 to TRBJ2-3; TRBD2 aligns across 9 bases. CDR3 size: 16 residues. V was pared by 3 bases and J by 4 bases, with 8 bases of the junction left unmatched.

This clonotype was counted ten times or more. The chain joins TRBV12-3 or TRBV12-4 to TRBJ2-6; TRBD1 is a possible D gene (8 bases). Trimming took off 6 bases at V and 2 bases at J, with 17 bases between the two ends. CDR3 length: 17 residues. The CDR3: CASRGGTGVPGANVLTF. The CDR3 DNA reads TGTGCCAGCAGGGGAGGGACAGGAGTACCTGGGGCCAACGTCCTGACTTTC.

This clonotype was recorded many times. This sequence joins TRBV10-2 and TRBJ1-2, with D tentatively TRBD1 (6 bases). This CDR3 has 12 amino acids. Germline loops: CDR1 WSHSY, CDR2 SAAADI. The V end lost 5 bases, the J end lost 3 bases, and 7 bases lay between the germline ends. For the CDR3, the DNA is TGCGCCAGCAGTTCAGGGGACTATGGCTACACCTTC. Translating it yields CASSSGDYGYTF.

This clonotype has a count of ten or more. The chain carries TRBV28 and TRBJ2-3; D perhaps matches TRBD1 (5 bases). The CDR3 contains 16 residues. Germline values: CDR1 MDHEN, CDR2 SYDVKM. V gave up 5 bases and J gave up 4 bases, with 19 bases separating them. The CDR3: CASSLSYPGWADTQYF. CDR3 nucleotide sequence: TGTGCCAGCAGTCTATCTTACCCAGGGTGGGCAGATACGCAGTATTTT.

The chain employs TRBV10-3 and TRBJ2-3; weak D call: TRBD1 (7 bases). The germline V gene has CDR1 ENHRY and CDR2 SYGVKD. The CDR3 extends over 16 amino acids. The V gene lost 2 bases and the J gene lost 2 bases, with 14 bases spanning the gap. Written as DNA, the CDR3 is TGTGCCATCAGTGAGGTGACTAGGGGGCACACAGATACGCAGTATTTT. Protein product: CAISEVTRGHTDTQYF.

The chain employs TRBV5-1 and TRBJ2-2, with D maybe TRBD2 (5 bases). The CDR3 loop spans 16 amino acids. Germline lookup yields CDR1 SGHRS and CDR2 YFSETQ. Deletions cut 0 bases from V and 0 bases from J, with 9 bases between. The DNA of the CDR3 is TGCGCCAGCAGCTTGGGCGGGCTTACGAACACCGGGGAGCTGTTTTTT. It translates to CASSLGGLTNTGELFF.

The V gene is TRBV7-2, the J gene TRBJ2-5, with D perhaps matching TRBD2 (5 bases). The CDR3 totals 14 residues. Germline V gene sequence: CDR1 SGHTA, CDR2 FQGNSA. Deletions cut 2 bases from V and 1 base from J, with 8 bases between. CDR3 sequence: CASSLSRGQETQYF. Written as DNA, the CDR3 is TGTGCCAGCAGCTTATCCCGGGGCCAAGAGACCCAGTACTTC.